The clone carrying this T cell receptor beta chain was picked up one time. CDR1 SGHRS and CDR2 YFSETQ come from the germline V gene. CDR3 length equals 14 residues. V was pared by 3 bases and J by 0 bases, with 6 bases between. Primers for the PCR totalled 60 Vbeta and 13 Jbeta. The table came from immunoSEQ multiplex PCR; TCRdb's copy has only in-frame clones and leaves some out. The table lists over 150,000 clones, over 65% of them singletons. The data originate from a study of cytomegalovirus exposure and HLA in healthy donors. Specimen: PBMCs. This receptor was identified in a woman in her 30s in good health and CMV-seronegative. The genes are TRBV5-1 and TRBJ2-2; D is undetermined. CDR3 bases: TGCGCCAGCAGCTCCTCGTCGAACACCGGGGAGCTGTTTTTT. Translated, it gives CASSSSSNTGELFF.